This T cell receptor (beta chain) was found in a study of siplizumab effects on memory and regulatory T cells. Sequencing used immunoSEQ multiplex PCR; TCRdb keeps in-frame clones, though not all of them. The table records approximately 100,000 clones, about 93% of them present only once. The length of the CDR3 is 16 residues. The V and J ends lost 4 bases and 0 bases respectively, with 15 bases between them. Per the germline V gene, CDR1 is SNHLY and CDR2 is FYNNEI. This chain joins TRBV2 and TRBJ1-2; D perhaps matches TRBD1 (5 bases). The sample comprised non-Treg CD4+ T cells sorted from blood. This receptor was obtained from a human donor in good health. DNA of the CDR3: TGTGCCAGCAGTGCTACGACAGTCATCGCTAACTATGGCTACACCTTC. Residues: CASSATTVIANYGYTF.